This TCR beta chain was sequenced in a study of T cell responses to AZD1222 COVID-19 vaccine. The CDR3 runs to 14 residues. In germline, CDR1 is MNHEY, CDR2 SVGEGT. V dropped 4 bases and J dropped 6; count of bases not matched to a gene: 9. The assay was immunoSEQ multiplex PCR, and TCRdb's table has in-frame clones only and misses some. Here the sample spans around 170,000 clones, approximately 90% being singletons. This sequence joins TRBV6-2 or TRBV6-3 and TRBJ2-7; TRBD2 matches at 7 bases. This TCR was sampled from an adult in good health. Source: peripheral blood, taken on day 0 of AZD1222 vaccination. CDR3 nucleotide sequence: TGTGCCAGCAGTTGGGGCGGGAGCCCTCTCGAGCAGTACTTC. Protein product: CASSWGGSPLEQYF.